A selection of T cell receptor beta chains follows, all from one sample in a study of blood T cell repertoires in COVID-19. TCRdb keeps only in-frame clones here, not all; method: immunoSEQ multiplex PCR. The sample comprises about 270,000 clones, around 90% of which are singletons, and roughly 4% rests with the top ten. Input material: peripheral blood. All receptors come from a man in his fifties or sixties who had recovered from COVID-19. The CDR3 runs from the conserved cysteine through the conserved F or W. Fields, in order: CDR3 protein, CDR3 DNA, V gene, J gene, D gene, clone size. The D gene is left open where the match is weak. Size is omitted from some rows. Given values are once, few, many or a class for expanded clones.

CDR3: CASSLAAGLPGTEAFF
DNA: TGTGCCAGCAGCTTAGCCGCAGGGTTGCCTGGCACTGAAGCTTTCTTT
V: TRBV11-1
J: TRBJ1-1
D: -
size: -

CDR3: CASGLVRLRTGENTEAFF
DNA: TGTGCTAGTGGTTTGGTACGATTGAGGACAGGGGAGAACACTGAAGCTTTCTTT
V: TRBV12-5
J: TRBJ1-1
D: TRBD1
size: -

CDR3: CASSQDRSAGGLREQFF
DNA: TGTGCCAGCAGCCAAGATCGGTCCGCGGGGGGGCTACGCGAGCAGTTCTTC
V: TRBV14
J: TRBJ2-1
D: TRBD2
size: once

CDR3: CASSLGSLETQYF
DNA: TGTGCCAGCAGTTTGGGGAGCCTTGAAACCCAGTACTTC
V: TRBV12-3/TRBV12-4
J: TRBJ2-5
D: -
size: -

CDR3: CASSEGGERVAFF
DNA: TGTGCCAGCAGTGAGGGGGGAGAGAGGGTAGCTTTCTTT
V: TRBV6-1
J: TRBJ1-1
D: -
size: -

CDR3: CASSSDGRTNYGYTF
DNA: TGTGCCAGCAGCTCCGATGGCCGCACTAACTATGGCTACACCTTC
V: TRBV5-4
J: TRBJ1-2
D: -
size: -

CDR3: CASSPLMGKETQYF
DNA: TGTGCCAGCAGCCCTCTAATGGGCAAAGAGACCCAGTACTTC
V: TRBV14
J: TRBJ2-5
D: -
size: -

CDR3: CASGREIQPYEQYF
DNA: TGTGCCAGCGGGCGTGAGATTCAGCCCTACGAGCAGTACTTC
V: TRBV7-9
J: TRBJ2-7
D: -
size: -

CDR3: CASSMGRMNTEAFF
DNA: TGTGCCAGCAGCATGGGGCGGATGAACACTGAAGCTTTCTTT
V: TRBV25-1
J: TRBJ1-1
D: -
size: -

CDR3: CASSHNRRDRRSVEQYF
DNA: TGTGCCAGCAGCCATAACCGCAGAGACAGGCGTTCGGTCGAGCAGTACTTC
V: TRBV14
J: TRBJ2-7
D: -
size: -

CDR3: CASSSRDRGPNEKLFF
DNA: TGTGCCAGCAGCTCCCGGGACAGGGGGCCGAATGAAAAACTGTTTTTT
V: TRBV7-9
J: TRBJ1-4
D: TRBD1
size: -

CDR3: CASSEAGTGGAAFF
DNA: TGCGCCAGCAGTGAGGCGGGGACAGGGGGTGCAGCTTTCTTT
V: TRBV10-1
J: TRBJ1-1
D: TRBD1
size: few

CDR3: CASSPKAGEDQPQHF
DNA: TGTGCCAGCAGTCCCAAGGCAGGGGAAGATCAGCCCCAGCATTTT
V: TRBV6-5
J: TRBJ1-5
D: -
size: -

CDR3: CASSLDRSTDTQYF
DNA: TGCGCCAGCAGCTTGGACAGGAGCACAGATACGCAGTATTTT
V: TRBV5-1
J: TRBJ2-3
D: -
size: -

CDR3: CASRYRGGNTEAFF
DNA: TGTGCCAGCAGGTACAGGGGGGGGAACACTGAAGCTTTCTTT
V: TRBV2
J: TRBJ1-1
D: TRBD1
size: -

CDR3: CASSYSTVRGNAETQYF
DNA: TGTGCCAGCAGTTACTCGACGGTACGGGGGAACGCAGAGACCCAGTACTTC
V: TRBV6-2/TRBV6-3
J: TRBJ2-5
D: -
size: -

CDR3: CASSLQEVTEAFF
DNA: TGTGCCAGCTCACTGCAGGAGGTCACTGAAGCTTTCTTT
V: TRBV18
J: TRBJ1-1
D: -
size: -

CDR3: CASSQEQGLGYTF
DNA: TGTGCCAGCAGCCAAGAACAGGGGTTGGGCTACACCTTC
V: TRBV14
J: TRBJ1-2
D: TRBD1
size: -

CDR3: CASSIGLAGRRETQYF
DNA: TGTGCCAGTAGTATTGGGCTAGCGGGGAGGAGAGAGACCCAGTACTTC
V: TRBV19
J: TRBJ2-5
D: TRBD2
size: -

CDR3: CASSKNAIGGNQPQHF
DNA: TGTGCCAGCAGCAAGAACGCCATCGGGGGCAATCAGCCCCAGCATTTT
V: TRBV21-1
J: TRBJ1-5
D: -
size: once

CDR3: CAWSVTKGGKSGYTF
DNA: TGTGCCTGGAGCGTAACAAAGGGAGGGAAAAGTGGCTACACCTTC
V: TRBV30
J: TRBJ1-2
D: -
size: -

CDR3: CASSQTPGTGQETQYF
DNA: TGTGCCAGCAGCCAGACCCCAGGGACAGGACAAGAGACCCAGTACTTC
V: TRBV3-1/TRBV3-2
J: TRBJ2-5
D: TRBD1
size: -

CDR3: CASSLGLAGAGGTQYF
DNA: TGTGCCAGCAGCTTAGGACTAGCGGGGGCCGGCGGTACGCAGTATTTT
V: TRBV11-1
J: TRBJ2-3
D: TRBD2
size: -